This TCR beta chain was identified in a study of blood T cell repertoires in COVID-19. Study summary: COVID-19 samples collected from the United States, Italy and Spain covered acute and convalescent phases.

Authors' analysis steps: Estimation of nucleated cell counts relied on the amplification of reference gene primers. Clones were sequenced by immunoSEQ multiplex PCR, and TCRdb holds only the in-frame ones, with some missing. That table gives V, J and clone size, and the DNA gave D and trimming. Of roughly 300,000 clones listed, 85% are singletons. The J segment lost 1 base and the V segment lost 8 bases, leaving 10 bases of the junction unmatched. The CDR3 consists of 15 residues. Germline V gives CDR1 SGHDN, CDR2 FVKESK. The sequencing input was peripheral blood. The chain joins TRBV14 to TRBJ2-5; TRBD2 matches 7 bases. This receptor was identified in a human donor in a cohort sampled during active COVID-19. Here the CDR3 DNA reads TGTGCCAGCGCCTGGGCTAGCGGATCCCAAGAGACCCAGTACTTC. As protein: CASAWASGSQETQYF.